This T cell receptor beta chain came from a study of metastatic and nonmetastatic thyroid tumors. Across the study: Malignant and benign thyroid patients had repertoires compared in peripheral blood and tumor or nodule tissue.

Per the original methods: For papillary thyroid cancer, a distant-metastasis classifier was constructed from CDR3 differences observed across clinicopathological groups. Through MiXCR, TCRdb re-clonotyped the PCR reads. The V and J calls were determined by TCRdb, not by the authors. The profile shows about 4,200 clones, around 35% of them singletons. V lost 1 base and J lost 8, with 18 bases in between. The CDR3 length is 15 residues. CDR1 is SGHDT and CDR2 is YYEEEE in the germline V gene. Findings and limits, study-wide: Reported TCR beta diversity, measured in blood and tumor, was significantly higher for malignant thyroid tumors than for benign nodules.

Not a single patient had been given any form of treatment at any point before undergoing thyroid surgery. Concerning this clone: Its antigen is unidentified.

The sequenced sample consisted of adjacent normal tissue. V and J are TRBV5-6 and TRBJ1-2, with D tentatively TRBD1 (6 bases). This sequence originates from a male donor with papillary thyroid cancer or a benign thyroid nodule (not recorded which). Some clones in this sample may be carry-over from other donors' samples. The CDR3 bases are TGTGCCAGCAGCTTGAGGGGGGCGACAGGCAAGGGCTACACCTTC. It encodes CASSLRGATGKGYTF. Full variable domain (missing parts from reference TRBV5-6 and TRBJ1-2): DAGVTQSPTHLIKTRGQQVTLRCSPKSGHDTVSWYQQALGQGPQFIFQYYEEEERQRGNFPDRFSGHQFPNYSSELNVNALLLGDSALYLCASSLRGATGKGYTFGSGTRLTVV.